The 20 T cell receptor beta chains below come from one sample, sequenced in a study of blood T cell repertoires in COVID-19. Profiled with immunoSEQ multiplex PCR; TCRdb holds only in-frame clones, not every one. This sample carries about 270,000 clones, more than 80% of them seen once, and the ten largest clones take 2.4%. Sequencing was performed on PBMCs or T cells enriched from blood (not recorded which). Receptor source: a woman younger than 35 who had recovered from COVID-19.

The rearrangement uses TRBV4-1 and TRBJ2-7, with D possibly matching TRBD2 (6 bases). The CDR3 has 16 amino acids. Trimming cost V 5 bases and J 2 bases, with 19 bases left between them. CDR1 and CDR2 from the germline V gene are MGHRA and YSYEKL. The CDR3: CASSALPGGETYEQYF. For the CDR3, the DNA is TGCGCCAGCAGCGCCCTCCCCGGGGGAGAAACCTACGAGCAGTACTTC.

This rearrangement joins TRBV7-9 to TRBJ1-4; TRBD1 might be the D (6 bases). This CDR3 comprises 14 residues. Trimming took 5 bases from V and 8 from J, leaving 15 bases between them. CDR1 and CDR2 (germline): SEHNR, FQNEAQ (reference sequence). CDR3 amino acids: CASSPQGKEEKLFF. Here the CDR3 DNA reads TGTGCCAGCAGCCCCCAGGGGAAGGAAGAAAAACTGTTTTTT.

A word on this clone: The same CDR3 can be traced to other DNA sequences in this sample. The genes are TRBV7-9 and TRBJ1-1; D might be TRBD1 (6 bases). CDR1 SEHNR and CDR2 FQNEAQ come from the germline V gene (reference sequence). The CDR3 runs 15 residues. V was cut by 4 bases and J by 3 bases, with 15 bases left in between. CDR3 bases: TGTGCCAGCAGCTGGGGGCTTGGGGGTGACACTGAAGCTTTCTTT. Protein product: CASSWGLGGDTEAFF.

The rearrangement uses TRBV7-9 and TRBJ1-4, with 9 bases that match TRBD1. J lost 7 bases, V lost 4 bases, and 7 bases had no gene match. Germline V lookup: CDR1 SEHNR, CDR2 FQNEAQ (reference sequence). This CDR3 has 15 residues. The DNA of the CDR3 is TGTGCCAGCAGCTCAGGGACAGGGTTGGGTGAAAAACTGTTTTTT. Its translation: CASSSGTGLGEKLFF. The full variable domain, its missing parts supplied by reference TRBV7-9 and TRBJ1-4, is DTGVSQNPRHKITKRGQNVTFRCDPISEHNRLYWYRQTLGQGPEFLTYFQNEAQLEKSRLLSDRFSAERPKGSFSTLEIQRTEQGDSAMYLCASSSGTGLGEKLFFGSGTQLSVL.

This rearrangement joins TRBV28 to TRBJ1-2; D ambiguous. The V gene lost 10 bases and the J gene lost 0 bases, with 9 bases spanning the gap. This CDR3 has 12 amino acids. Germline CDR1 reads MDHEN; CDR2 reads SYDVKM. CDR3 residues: CATPGTNYGYTF. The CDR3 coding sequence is TGTGCCACTCCCGGGACTAACTATGGCTACACCTTC.

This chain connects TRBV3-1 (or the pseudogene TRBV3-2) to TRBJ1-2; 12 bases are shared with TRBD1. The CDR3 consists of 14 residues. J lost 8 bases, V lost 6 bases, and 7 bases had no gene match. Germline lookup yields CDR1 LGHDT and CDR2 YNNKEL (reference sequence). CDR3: CASSTGTGGGGYTF. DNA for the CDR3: TGTGCCAGCAGTACCGGGACAGGGGGCGGAGGCTACACCTTC.

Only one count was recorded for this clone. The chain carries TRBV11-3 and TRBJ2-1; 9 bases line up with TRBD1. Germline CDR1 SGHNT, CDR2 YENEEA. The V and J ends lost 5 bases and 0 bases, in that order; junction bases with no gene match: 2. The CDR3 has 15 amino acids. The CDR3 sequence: CASSQTGGSYNEQFF. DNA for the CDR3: TGTGCCAGCAGCCAGACAGGGGGCTCCTACAATGAGCAGTTCTTC.

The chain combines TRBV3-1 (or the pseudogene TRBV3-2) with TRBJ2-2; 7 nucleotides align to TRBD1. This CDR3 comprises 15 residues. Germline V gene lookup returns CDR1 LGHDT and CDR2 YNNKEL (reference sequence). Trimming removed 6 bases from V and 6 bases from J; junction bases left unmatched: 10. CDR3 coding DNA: TGTGCCAGCAGTTCACGGGACAGTCAGGCCGGGGAGCTGTTTTTT. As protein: CASSSRDSQAGELFF.

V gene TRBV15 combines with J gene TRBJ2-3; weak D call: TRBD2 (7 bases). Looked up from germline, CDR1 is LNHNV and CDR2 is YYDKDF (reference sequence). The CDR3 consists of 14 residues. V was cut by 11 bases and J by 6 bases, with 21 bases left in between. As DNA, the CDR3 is TGTGCCTCCGCCGGCGGGGGCCCTTGGGATACGCAGTATTTT. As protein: CASAGGGPWDTQYF.

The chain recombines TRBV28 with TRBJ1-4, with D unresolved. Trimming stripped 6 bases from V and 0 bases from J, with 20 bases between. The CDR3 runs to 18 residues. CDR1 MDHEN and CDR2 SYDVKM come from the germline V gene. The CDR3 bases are TGTGCCAGCAGCCATCCAACTGGGGTGAGGGCAACTAATGAAAAACTGTTTTTT. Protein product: CASSHPTGVRATNEKLFF.

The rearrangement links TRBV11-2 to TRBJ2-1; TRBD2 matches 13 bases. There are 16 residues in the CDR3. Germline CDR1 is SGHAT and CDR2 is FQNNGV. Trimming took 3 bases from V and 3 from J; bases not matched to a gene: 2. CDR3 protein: CASSFGTSGIYNEQFF. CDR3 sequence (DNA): TGTGCCAGCAGCTTTGGGACTAGCGGGATCTACAATGAGCAGTTCTTC.

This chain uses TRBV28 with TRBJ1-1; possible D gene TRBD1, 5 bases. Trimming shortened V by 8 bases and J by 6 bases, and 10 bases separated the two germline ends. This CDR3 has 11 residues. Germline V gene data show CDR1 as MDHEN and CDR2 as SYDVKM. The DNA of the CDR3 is TGTGCCAGCGGGACTTTCGCTGAAGCTTTCTTT. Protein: CASGTFAEAFF.

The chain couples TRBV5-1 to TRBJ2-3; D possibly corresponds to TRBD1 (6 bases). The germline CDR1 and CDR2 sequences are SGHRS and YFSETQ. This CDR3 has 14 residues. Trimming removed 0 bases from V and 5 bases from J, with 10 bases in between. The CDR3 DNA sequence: TGCGCCAGCAGCTTGGGTGGGGGCGGAGATACGCAGTATTTT. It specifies CASSLGGGGDTQYF.

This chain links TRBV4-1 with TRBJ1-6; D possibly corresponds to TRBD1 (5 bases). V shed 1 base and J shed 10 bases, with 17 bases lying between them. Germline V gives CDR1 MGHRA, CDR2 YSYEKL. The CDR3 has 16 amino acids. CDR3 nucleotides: TGCGCCAGCAGCCAAGGTGAGGCGCAGGGAGGGTCACCCCTCCACTTT. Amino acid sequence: CASSQGEAQGGSPLHF.

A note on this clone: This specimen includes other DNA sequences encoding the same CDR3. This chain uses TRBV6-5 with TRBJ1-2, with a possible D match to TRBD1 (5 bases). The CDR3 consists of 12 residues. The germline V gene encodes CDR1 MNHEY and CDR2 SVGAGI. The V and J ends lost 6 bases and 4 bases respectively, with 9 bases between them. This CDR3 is CASSRASYGYTF. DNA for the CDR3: TGTGCCAGCAGCAGGGCGAGCTATGGCTACACCTTC.

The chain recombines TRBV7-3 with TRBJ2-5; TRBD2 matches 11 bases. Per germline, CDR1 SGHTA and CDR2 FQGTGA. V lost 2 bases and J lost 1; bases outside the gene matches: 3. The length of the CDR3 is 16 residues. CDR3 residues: CASSLGTSGSQETQYF. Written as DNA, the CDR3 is TGTGCCAGCAGCTTAGGGACTAGCGGATCCCAAGAGACCCAGTACTTC.

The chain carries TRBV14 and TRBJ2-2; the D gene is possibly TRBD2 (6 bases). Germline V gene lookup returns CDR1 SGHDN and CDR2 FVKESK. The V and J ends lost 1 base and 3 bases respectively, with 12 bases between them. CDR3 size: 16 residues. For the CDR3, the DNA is TGTGCCAGCAGCCAAGGGCGGGGCATGTACACCGGGGAGCTGTTTTTT. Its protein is CASSQGRGMYTGELFF.

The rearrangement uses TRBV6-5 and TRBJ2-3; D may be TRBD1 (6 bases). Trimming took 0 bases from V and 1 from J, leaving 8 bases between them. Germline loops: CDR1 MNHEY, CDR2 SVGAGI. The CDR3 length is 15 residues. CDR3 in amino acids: CASSYSKGGTDTQYF. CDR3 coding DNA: TGTGCCAGCAGTTACTCTAAGGGGGGCACAGATACGCAGTATTTT.

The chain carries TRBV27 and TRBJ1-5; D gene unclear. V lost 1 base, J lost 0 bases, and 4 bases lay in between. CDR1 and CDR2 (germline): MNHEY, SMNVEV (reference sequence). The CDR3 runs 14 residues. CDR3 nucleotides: TGTGCCAGCAGTTTATACAGTAGCAATCAGCCCCAGCATTTT. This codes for CASSLYSSNQPQHF.

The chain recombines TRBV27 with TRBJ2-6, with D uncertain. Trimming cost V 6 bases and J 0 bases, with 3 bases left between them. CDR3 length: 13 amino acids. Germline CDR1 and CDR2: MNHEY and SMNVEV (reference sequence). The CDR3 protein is CASRYSGANVLTF. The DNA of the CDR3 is TGTGCCAGCAGGTACTCTGGGGCCAACGTCCTGACTTTC.